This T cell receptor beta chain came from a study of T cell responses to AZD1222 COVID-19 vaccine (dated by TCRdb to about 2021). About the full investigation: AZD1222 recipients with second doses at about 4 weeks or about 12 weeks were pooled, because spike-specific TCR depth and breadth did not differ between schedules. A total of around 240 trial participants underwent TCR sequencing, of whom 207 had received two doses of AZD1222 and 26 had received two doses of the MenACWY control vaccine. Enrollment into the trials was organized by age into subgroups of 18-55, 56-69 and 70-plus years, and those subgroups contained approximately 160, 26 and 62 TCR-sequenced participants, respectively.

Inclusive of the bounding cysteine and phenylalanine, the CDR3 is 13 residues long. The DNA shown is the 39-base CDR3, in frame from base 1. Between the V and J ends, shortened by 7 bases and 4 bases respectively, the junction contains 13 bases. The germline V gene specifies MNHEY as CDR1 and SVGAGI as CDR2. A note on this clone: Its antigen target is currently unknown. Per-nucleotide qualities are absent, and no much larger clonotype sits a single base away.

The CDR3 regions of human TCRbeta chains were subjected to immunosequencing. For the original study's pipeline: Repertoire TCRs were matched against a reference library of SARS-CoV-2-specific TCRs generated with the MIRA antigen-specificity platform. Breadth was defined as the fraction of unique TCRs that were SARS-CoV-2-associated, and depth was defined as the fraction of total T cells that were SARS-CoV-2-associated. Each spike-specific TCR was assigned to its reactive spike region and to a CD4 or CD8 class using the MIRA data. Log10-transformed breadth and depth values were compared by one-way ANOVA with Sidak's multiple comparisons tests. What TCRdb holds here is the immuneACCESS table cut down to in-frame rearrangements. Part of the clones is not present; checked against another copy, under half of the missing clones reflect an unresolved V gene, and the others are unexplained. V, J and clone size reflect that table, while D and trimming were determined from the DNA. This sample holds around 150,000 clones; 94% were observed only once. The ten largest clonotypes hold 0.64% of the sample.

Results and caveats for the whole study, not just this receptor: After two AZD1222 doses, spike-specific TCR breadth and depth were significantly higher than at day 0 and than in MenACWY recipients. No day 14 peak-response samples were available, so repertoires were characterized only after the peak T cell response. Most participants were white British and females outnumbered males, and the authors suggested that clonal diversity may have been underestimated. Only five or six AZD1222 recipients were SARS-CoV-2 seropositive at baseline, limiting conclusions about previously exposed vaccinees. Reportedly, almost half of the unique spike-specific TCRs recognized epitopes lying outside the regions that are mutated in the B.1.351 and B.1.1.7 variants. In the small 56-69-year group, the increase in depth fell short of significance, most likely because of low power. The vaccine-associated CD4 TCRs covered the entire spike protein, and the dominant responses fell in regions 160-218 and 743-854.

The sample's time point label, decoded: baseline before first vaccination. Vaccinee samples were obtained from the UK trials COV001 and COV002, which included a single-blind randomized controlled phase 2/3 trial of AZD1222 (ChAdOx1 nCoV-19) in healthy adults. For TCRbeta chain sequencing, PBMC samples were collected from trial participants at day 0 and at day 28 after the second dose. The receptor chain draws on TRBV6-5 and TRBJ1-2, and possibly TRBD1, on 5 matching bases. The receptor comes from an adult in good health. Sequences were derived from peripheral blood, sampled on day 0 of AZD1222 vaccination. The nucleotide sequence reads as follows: TGTGCCAGCACGAATGCAGGGATCTATGGCTACACCTTC. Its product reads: CASTNAGIYGYTF.